This T cell receptor (beta chain) was observed in a study of blood T cells in healthy people across ages. Broader study findings: Diversity estimates from one million T cells were considered underestimates. Because sorting was not performed, PBMCs prevented conclusive naive versus antigen-experienced comparison. Strong correlation linked observed beta diversity and percent naive T cells. Roughly linearly, TCR beta diversity per million T cells fell as age increased.

V was clipped by 1 base and J by 2 bases; unmatched bases: 5. Germline V gene lookup returns CDR1 LGHNA and CDR2 YNFKEQ. This CDR3 region has 15 residues. The second PCR ran about 6 to 11 cycles with a sample-barcoded 5' primer and J-beta primers. In TCRdb, the 5' RACE reads were re-called with MiXCR into one record per CDR3 protein. The sample yields approximately 1.5 million distinct CDR3 sequences, around 36% seen once. This clonotype was seen a few times. The antigen is not known. The sequenced sample was blood. This TCR came from a woman aged 25 to 45 in good health. J is TRBJ2-7 and V is TRBV4-2; 7 bases line up with TRBD2. DNA of the CDR3: TGTGCCAGCAGCCAAGCCCTCGGGGGGACCTACGAGCAGTACTTC. Translated: CASSQALGGTYEQYF.